This entry lists 20 T cell receptor beta chains sequenced from one sample in a study of Graves' ophthalmopathy and Graves' hyperthyroidism. RNA transcripts provided the template for amplifying TCR beta CDR3 regions. The workflow started with a first-round RT-PCR run with HTBI primers and then moved on to a second-round multiplex PCR. TCRdb ran MiXCR on the multiplex PCR reads and lists one entry per CDR3 protein. The table has some 400,000 distinct CDR3 sequences, about a sixth seen once. Input material: peripheral blood. These receptors were collected from a woman younger than 30 with Graves' ophthalmopathy.

The chain employs TRBV6-2 or TRBV6-3 and TRBJ2-4; D might be TRBD2 (5 bases). The CDR3 length is 14 residues. Germline V gives CDR1 MNHEY, CDR2 SVGEGT. Trimming left V 2 bases short and J 9 bases short, with 14 bases between. The CDR3 DNA is TGTGCCAGCAGTTACGACACCATCAGCGGCATTCAGTACTTC. This gives the protein CASSYDTISGIQYF.

There are many counts of this clonotype. This chain connects TRBV28 to TRBJ2-5, with 10 bases fitting TRBD2. Germline values: CDR1 MDHEN, CDR2 SYDVKM. The CDR3 extends over 15 amino acids. V lost 4 bases, J lost 1 base, and 3 bases stayed unmatched. In nucleotides, the CDR3 is TGTGCCAGCAGTTCTAGCGGGGGTCTCCAAGAGACCCAGTACTTC. Residues: CASSSSGGLQETQYF. The full variable domain, with the rest looked up from reference TRBV28 and TRBJ2-5, is DVKVTQSSRYLVKRTGEKVFLECVQDMDHENMFWYRQDPGLGLRLIYFSYDVKMKEKGDIPEGYSVSREKKERFSLILESASTNQTSMYLCASSSSGGLQETQYFGPGTRLLVL.

This chain uses TRBV15 with TRBJ1-5, with a weak D call TRBD1 (5 bases). Looked up from germline, CDR1 is LNHNV and CDR2 is YYDKDF (reference sequence). The V end was cut by 3 bases, the J end by 0 bases, with 15 bases between. The CDR3 spans 17 residues. In DNA form, the CDR3 reads TGTGCCACCAGCAGTCCTTGGGGCAGAGATAGCAATCAGCCCCAGCATTTT. Amino acid sequence: CATSSPWGRDSNQPQHF. Full variable domain (rest looked up from reference TRBV15 and TRBJ1-5): DAMVIQNPRYQVTQFGKPVTLSCSQTLNHNVMYWYQQKSSQAPKLLFHYYDKDFNNEADTPDNFQSRRPNTSFCFLDIRSPGLGDTAMYLCATSSPWGRDSNQPQHFGDGTRLSIL.

In its sample, this clonotype was seen many times. The V call is TRBV12-3 or TRBV12-4, the J call TRBJ1-1, with D hard to call. The V and J ends lost 4 bases and 1 base respectively, with 7 bases between them. There are 13 residues in the CDR3. The CDR3: CASSYTPNTEAFF. CDR3 sequence (DNA): TGTGCCAGCAGTTACACTCCGAACACTGAAGCTTTCTTT.

This clonotype was recorded at least ten times. The J gene is TRBJ2-5, the V gene TRBV29-1, with 8 bases fitting TRBD1. The CDR3 spans 14 residues. Trimming took 3 bases from V and 5 from J; bases not matched to a gene: 8. Germline V gene sequence: CDR1 SQVTM, CDR2 ANQGSEA. CDR3 region: CSVEQGALRETQYF. DNA for the CDR3: TGCAGCGTTGAGCAGGGGGCTCTGAGGGAGACCCAGTACTTC.

The sample holds many counts of this clonotype. CDR3 sequence reads: CASSLETLAPEQYF. CDR3 sequence (DNA): TGTGCCAGCAGCTTAGAGACGCTAGCGCCCGAGCAGTACTTC. V is TRBV7-2 and J is TRBJ2-7; tentatively, D is TRBD2 (6 bases). CDR1 and CDR2 from the germline V gene are SGHTA and FQGNSA. The CDR3 is 14 residues long. The ends were cut back, 1 base at V and 6 bases at J, with 13 bases in the middle.

Ten or more counts support this clonotype. This chain uses TRBV5-6 with TRBJ2-5, with D possibly TRBD2 on 6 matching bases. The CDR3 contains 16 residues. Trimming removed 0 bases from V and 4 bases from J, with 16 bases in between. Germline V gives CDR1 SGHDT, CDR2 YYEEEE. The CDR3 here is CASSLDLGGAGETQYF. In nucleotides, the CDR3 is TGTGCCAGCAGCTTGGACCTAGGAGGGGCGGGAGAGACCCAGTACTTC.

This clonotype has a count of ten or more. V and J are TRBV6-5 and TRBJ1-3, with TRBD1 identical over 10 bases. The trim removed 2 bases at V and 2 bases at J, leaving 3 bases unmatched. This CDR3 region has 16 residues. CDR1 is MNHEY, CDR2 SVGAGI, per germline. The CDR3 spells CASSYPGTGAGNTIYF. Written as DNA, the CDR3 is TGTGCCAGCAGTTACCCGGGGACAGGGGCTGGAAACACCATATATTTT.

The sample holds many counts of this clonotype. This chain connects TRBV28 to TRBJ1-1, with 10 bases matching TRBD1. Germline V lookup: CDR1 MDHEN, CDR2 SYDVKM. The CDR3 runs to 14 residues. With V trimmed by 7 bases and J by 5 bases, 7 bases remained unmatched. CDR3 in DNA: TGTGCCAGCACCAAGGGACAGGGGATTACTGAAGCTTTCTTT. Translated, it gives CASTKGQGITEAFF.

This clonotype was seen many times. CDR3 protein: CASSPTGGLGETQYF. In DNA, the CDR3 is TGTGCCAGCAGTCCGACAGGGGGCTTAGGGGAGACCCAGTACTTC. The chain links TRBV28 to TRBJ2-5; 10 nucleotides agree with TRBD1. The V gene end was trimmed by 5 bases and the J gene end by 5 bases; junction bases not matched to a gene: 8. The length of the CDR3 is 15 residues. CDR1 MDHEN and CDR2 SYDVKM come from the germline V gene.

This sequence joins TRBV5-8 and TRBJ1-6; D may be TRBD1 (6 bases). The CDR3 has 15 amino acids. The V end lost 0 bases, the J end lost 9 bases, and 13 bases lay between the germline ends. Germline assignment: CDR1 SGHTS and CDR2 YDEGEE. CDR3 DNA: TGTGCCAGCAGCTTGGCCCCCCAGGGGATTTCACCCCTCCACTTT. Its translation is CASSLAPQGISPLHF. Together with reference TRBV5-8 and TRBJ1-6, the CDR3 gives the full variable domain: EAGVTQSPTHLIKTRGQQATLRCSPISGHTSVYWYQQALGLGLQFLLWYDEGEERNRGNFPPRFSGRQFPNYSSELNVNALELEDSALYLCASSLAPQGISPLHFGNGTRLTVT.

At least ten counts were recorded for this clonotype. The chain is built from TRBV20-1 and TRBJ2-7, with D possibly being TRBD2 (6 bases). The CDR3 runs 16 residues. The V end was cut by 1 base, the J end by 1 base, with 17 bases between. Germline CDR1 and CDR2: DFQATT and SNEGSKA (reference sequence). CDR3 in amino acids: CSARVGGWDRSYEQYF. CDR3 DNA: TGCAGTGCTAGAGTGGGGGGTTGGGACCGTTCCTACGAGCAGTACTTC.

The sample holds many counts of this clonotype. The genes are TRBV7-2 and TRBJ1-5; 7 bases are shared with TRBD1. Germline values: CDR1 SGHTA, CDR2 FQGNSA. Trimming at V came to 5 bases and at J to 6 bases, leaving 10 bases not matched to a gene. The CDR3 sequence is 15 residues long. CDR3 sequence reads: CASSLDRAAVQPQHF. Here the CDR3 DNA reads TGTGCCAGCAGCCTTGACAGGGCAGCTGTTCAGCCCCAGCATTTT.

This clonotype was detected ten times or more. The V gene is TRBV20-1, the J gene TRBJ1-5; D gene unclear. This CDR3 has 16 amino acids. Germline-derived CDR1 and CDR2 are DFQATT and SNEGSKA (reference sequence). Between the trimmed V and J ends, which lost 4 bases and 0 bases, there was a span of 16 bases. CDR3 nucleotide sequence: TGCAGTGCTACCCTCTGGACGGATAGTAGCAATCAGCCCCAGCATTTT. Encoded protein: CSATLWTDSSNQPQHF.

This clonotype was recorded once. This chain joins TRBV7-2 and TRBJ2-7; no clear D gene. This CDR3 region has 11 residues. Trimming removed 4 bases at V and 6 bases at J, with 7 bases between. CDR1 and CDR2 (germline): SGHTA, FQGNSA. The CDR3 DNA sequence: TGTGCCAGCAGCTATCATACCGAGCAGTACTTC. Translated: CASSYHTEQYF.

This clonotype was seen many times. V is TRBV2 and J is TRBJ1-5; the D gene is possibly TRBD1 (6 bases). The CDR3 contains 15 residues. Germline V CDR1 and CDR2: SNHLY, FYNNEI. Trimming took off 6 bases at V and 1 base at J, with 13 bases between the two ends. In DNA, the CDR3 is TGTGCCAGCAGAAAACAGGGTGGGAGCAATCAGCCCCAGCATTTT. Amino acid sequence: CASRKQGGSNQPQHF. Based on the CDR3 plus reference TRBV2 and TRBJ1-5, the full variable domain is EPEVTQTPSHQVTQMGQEVILRCVPISNHLYFYWYRQILGQKVEFLVSFYNNEISEKSEIFDDQFSVERPDGSNFTLKIRSTKLEDSAMYFCASRKQGGSNQPQHFGDGTRLSIL.

This clonotype has a count of ten or more. The J gene is TRBJ1-1, the V gene TRBV29-1; D is possibly TRBD1 (5 bases). In germline, CDR1 is SQVTM, CDR2 ANQGSEA. Trimming took 3 bases from V and 0 from J, leaving 8 bases between them. CDR3 length: 13 residues. The CDR3 nucleotides are TGCAGCGTTGAGCCAGGGATGAACACTGAAGCTTTCTTT. This encodes CSVEPGMNTEAFF.

The gene calls are TRBV7-8 and TRBJ1-1; D is unresolved. With 3 bases removed from V and 1 base from J, the gap between germline ends came to 12 bases. Germline CDR1 and CDR2: SGHVS and FQNEAQ. CDR3 length: 15 residues. The CDR3, as DNA: TGTGCCAGCAGCTTGTTTCACACAAGGAACACTGAAGCTTTCTTT. Its translation: CASSLFHTRNTEAFF.

This clonotype showed up many times. V and J are TRBV19 and TRBJ2-7; 8 positions agree with TRBD2. The CDR3 runs 14 residues. Trimming removed 5 bases from V and 6 bases from J; junction bases left unmatched: 9. Germline CDR1 reads LNHDA; CDR2 reads SQIVND (reference sequence). In DNA form, the CDR3 reads TGTGCCAGTAGTCCCGGGGGGGTGAGCAGCGAGCAGTACTTC. It is translated as CASSPGGVSSEQYF.

This clonotype has more than one count but fewer than ten. The rearrangement uses TRBV10-3 and TRBJ2-7; 7 nucleotides align to TRBD2. Germline CDR1 ENHRY, CDR2 SYGVKD. The CDR3 has 13 residues. Trimming took 2 bases from V and 6 from J; bases not matched to a gene: 4. The CDR3 loop is CAISEGTSAEQYF. The CDR3 nucleotides are TGTGCCATCAGTGAGGGAACTAGCGCCGAGCAGTACTTC.